This TCR beta chain was sequenced for a study of radiation and T cells in renal cell carcinoma. This CDR3 comprises 15 residues. Trimming stripped 2 bases from V and 4 bases from J, with 14 bases between. Germline assignment: CDR1 MNHNS and CDR2 SASEGT. As for this clone: The antigen is unknown.

TCRdb's copy holds only in-frame clones and misses some; the assay was immunoSEQ multiplex PCR. The sample lists about 150,000 clones, 70% to 90% seen once, with around 13% in the top ten. Notes on the study in general: Without pretreatment biopsies, baseline tumor clonotype presence was undetermined. Top tumor clonotypes rose in blood 2 weeks post-radiation, then contracted.

As to time point: baseline pretreatment blood. Treatment indicated: 15 Gy SBRT to primary tumor, nephrectomy 4 weeks later. Serial blood draws occurred at baseline and 2 and 4 weeks post-SBRT. Clear cell pathology was present in this patient's renal cell carcinoma. This chain joins TRBV6-1 and TRBJ1-2, with a weak D call TRBD1 (6 bases). The source is a woman aged 50 to 65 with renal cell carcinoma. Sequenced here: blood, sampled from a patient whose treatment included radiotherapy and nephrectomy. CDR3 region: CASSEYSDSTYGYTF. Written as DNA, the CDR3 is TGTGCCAGCAGTGAATATTCGGACAGCACCTATGGCTACACCTTC.